These 15 T cell receptor beta chains were sequenced from one sample in a study of monozygotic twins with inflammatory bowel disease. TCRdb derives one entry per CDR3 protein from the 5' RACE reads, leaving out DNA. The table gives fewer than 350,000 distinct CDR3 sequences; the top ten clones make up approximately 2% of it. The sequenced material came from blood. All receptors derive from a human donor with ulcerative colitis or Crohn's disease, or a healthy co-twin of an affected twin (not recorded which).

This chain connects TRBV29-1 to TRBJ2-1; TCRdb's assignment of TRBD2 cannot be checked, as there is no DNA. This CDR3 has 16 residues. CDR1 and CDR2 from the germline V gene are SQVTM and ANQGSEA. The chain's CDR3 is CSVEDLTSGSDNEQFF.

The chain is built from TRBV20-1 and TRBJ2-1; absent DNA, TCRdb's TRBD2 call cannot be checked. CDR1 and CDR2 (germline): DFQATT, SNEGSKA (reference sequence). The CDR3 has 16 residues. This CDR3 reads CSAQRRTSGSNNEQFF.

The V call is TRBV7-3, the J call TRBJ2-3. The V gene's germline CDR1 is SGHTA and CDR2 FQGTGA. The CDR3 runs 14 residues. This CDR3 is CASSLTGQSVTQYF.

The V gene is TRBV7-9, the J gene TRBJ2-3; lacking DNA, the TRBD2 call made by TCRdb goes unchecked. Germline V gene data show CDR1 as SEHNR and CDR2 as FQNEAQ (reference sequence). The CDR3 totals 12 residues. This chain's CDR3 is CAGTISTDTQYF.

This chain uses TRBV10-2 with TRBJ2-2; the D gene TCRdb calls, TRBD1, cannot be checked with no DNA. The germline V gene has CDR1 WSHSY and CDR2 SAAADI. The CDR3 extends over 16 amino acids. CDR3 residues: CASHETGGANTGELFF.

V and J are TRBV5-1 and TRBJ2-1; TCRdb returns TRBD2, unconfirmable since there is no DNA. The CDR3 consists of 14 residues. Germline CDR1 is SGHRS and CDR2 is YFSETQ. Here the CDR3 reads CASSLSTGSNEQFF.

The chain links TRBV29-1 to TRBJ2-7; TCRdb's D gene call, TRBD2, goes unchecked for lack of DNA. The germline V gene has CDR1 SQVTM and CDR2 ANQGSEA. The CDR3 runs to 15 residues. CDR3 loop: CSVEDPTSVGNEQYF.

The genes are TRBV4-1 and TRBJ1-2; absent DNA, TCRdb's TRBD1 call cannot be checked. The CDR3 totals 16 residues. Germline values: CDR1 MGHRA, CDR2 YSYEKL. CDR3 protein: CASSQAPALDYYGYTF.

This chain joins TRBV7-8 and TRBJ2-3; with no DNA, the TCRdb D assignment of TRBD2 cannot be verified. Germline values: CDR1 SGHVS, CDR2 FQNEAQ. CDR3 length equals 16 residues. CDR3 sequence: CASSPQTSGSPDTQYF. Filled out from reference TRBV7-8 and TRBJ2-3, the complete variable domain reads GAGVSQSPRYKVAKRGQDVALRCDPISGHVSLFWYQQALGQGPEFLTYFQNEAQLDKSGLPSDRFFAERPEGSVSTLKIQRTQQEDSAVYLCASSPQTSGSPDTQYFGPGTRLTVL.

The gene calls are TRBV5-5 and TRBJ1-4; TCRdb's assignment of TRBD1 cannot be checked, as there is no DNA. The CDR3 has 16 amino acids. The germline gives CDR1 SGHKS, CDR2 YYEKEE (reference sequence). The CDR3 protein is CASSGAGDTPREKLFF. Drawing the rest from reference TRBV5-5 and TRBJ1-4, the complete variable domain is DAGVTQSPTHLIKTRGQQVTLRCSPISGHKSVSWYQQVLGQGPQFIFQYYEKEERGRGNFPDRFSARQFPNYSSELNVNALLLGDSALYLCASSGAGDTPREKLFFGSGTQLSVL.

The chain couples TRBV20-1 to TRBJ2-7; the TRBD2 assignment by TCRdb is unverifiable without DNA. The CDR3 loop spans 12 amino acids. Germline V gene lookup returns CDR1 DFQATT and CDR2 SNEGSKA (reference sequence). CDR3 loop: CSAPSPGYEQYF.

The CDR3 sequence is CASSVGLTGELFF. The J gene is TRBJ2-2, the V gene TRBV19; as DNA is missing, the TRBD1 call by TCRdb cannot be tested. The length of the CDR3 is 13 residues. Germline V gives CDR1 LNHDA, CDR2 SQIVND (reference sequence).

This CDR3 reads CAISESLGGELFF. The chain joins TRBV10-3 to TRBJ2-2. CDR3 length: 13 amino acids. The germline V gene has CDR1 ENHRY and CDR2 SYGVKD.

The V gene is TRBV29-1, the J gene TRBJ1-1; as DNA is missing, the TRBD1 call by TCRdb cannot be tested. Germline assignment: CDR1 SQVTM and CDR2 ANQGSEA. CDR3 length: 13 residues. CDR3 region: CSVVGQGVTEAFF.

The genes are TRBV12-3 or TRBV12-4 and TRBJ1-2; TCRdb's assignment of TRBD1 cannot be checked, as there is no DNA. The CDR3 extends over 13 amino acids. The CDR3 spells CASRLRAVDGYTF.